This T cell receptor (beta chain) was found in a study of human T cells and chemical hapten exposure. Time point: pre-sensitization, week 0. Treatment indicated: therapeutic diphenylcyclopropenone sensitization with weekly scalp DPC. TCRdb reprocessed the RACE reads with MiXCR, giving one entry per CDR3 protein. In the table there are around 300,000 distinct CDR3 sequences, about 5.4% of which are singletons. Germline loops: CDR1 MNHEY, CDR2 SVGAGI. The CDR3 is 16 residues long. V was pared by 2 bases and J by 7 bases, with 12 bases of the junction left unmatched. This TCR was recovered from a young woman with alopecia areata. Some clones in this sample may be carry-over from other donors' samples. The sample here was whole blood, taken in connection with sensitization to the hapten diphenylcyclopropenone (DPC). The chain is built from TRBV6-5 and TRBJ2-5; 8 nucleotides align to TRBD1. The CDR3 protein is CASSYTQGAVVGTQYF. CDR3 coding DNA: TGTGCCAGCAGTTACACCCAGGGGGCAGTCGTCGGGACCCAGTACTTC.